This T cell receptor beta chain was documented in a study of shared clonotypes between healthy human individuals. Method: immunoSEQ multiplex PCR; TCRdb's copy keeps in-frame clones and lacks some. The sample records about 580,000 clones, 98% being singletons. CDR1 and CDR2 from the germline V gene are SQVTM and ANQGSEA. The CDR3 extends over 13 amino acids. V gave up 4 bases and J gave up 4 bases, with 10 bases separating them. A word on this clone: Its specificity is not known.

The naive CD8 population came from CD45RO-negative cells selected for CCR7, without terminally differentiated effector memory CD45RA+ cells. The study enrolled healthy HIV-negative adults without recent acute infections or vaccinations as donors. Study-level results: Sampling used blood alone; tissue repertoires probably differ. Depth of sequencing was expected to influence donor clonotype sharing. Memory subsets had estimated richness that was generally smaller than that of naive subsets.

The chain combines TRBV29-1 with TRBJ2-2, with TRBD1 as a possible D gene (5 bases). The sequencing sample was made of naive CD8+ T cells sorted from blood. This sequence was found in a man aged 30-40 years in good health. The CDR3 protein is CSVVGASTGELFF. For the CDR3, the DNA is TGCAGCGTTGTAGGGGCGAGCACCGGGGAGCTGTTTTTT.